The source of this TCR beta chain is a study of human T cells and chemical hapten exposure. Using its own MiXCR run on the RACE reads, TCRdb lists one record per CDR3 protein. The data show fewer than 95,000 distinct CDR3 sequences, approximately 10% seen once. Described time point: patch test 2, 6 weeks after DPC sensitization. Sample treatment: therapeutic diphenylcyclopropenone sensitization with weekly scalp DPC. This clonotype was observed a handful of times. With 4 bases clipped from V and 0 bases from J, the junction kept 5 bases outside the gene matches. CDR1 SGHTS and CDR2 YDEGEE come from the germline V gene. The CDR3 runs to 15 residues.

The sequence was obtained from a man aged 40-50 years with alopecia areata. Some clones in this sample may be carry-over from other donors' samples. The chain joins TRBV5-8 to TRBJ2-3, with TRBD2 identical over 7 bases. Sequences were derived from whole blood, sampled in connection with sensitization to the hapten diphenylcyclopropenone (DPC). The DNA of the CDR3 is TGTGCCAGCAGCCGTACTAGCGAGAGCACAGATACGCAGTATTTT. Its protein is CASSRTSESTDTQYF.